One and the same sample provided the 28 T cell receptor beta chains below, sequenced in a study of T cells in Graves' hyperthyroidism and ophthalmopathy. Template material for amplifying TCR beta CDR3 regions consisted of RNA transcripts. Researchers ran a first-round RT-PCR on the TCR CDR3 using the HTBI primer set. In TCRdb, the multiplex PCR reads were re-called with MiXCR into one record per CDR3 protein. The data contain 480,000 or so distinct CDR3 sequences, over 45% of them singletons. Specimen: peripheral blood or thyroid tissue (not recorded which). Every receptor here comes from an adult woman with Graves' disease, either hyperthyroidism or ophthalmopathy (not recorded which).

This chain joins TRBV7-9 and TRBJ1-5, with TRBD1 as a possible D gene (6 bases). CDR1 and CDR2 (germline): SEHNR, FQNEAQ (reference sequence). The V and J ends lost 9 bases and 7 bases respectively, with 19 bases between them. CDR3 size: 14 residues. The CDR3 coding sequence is TGTGCCAGTAGTTCCACCCTAGGGGGACAGCCCCAGCATTTT. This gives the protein CASSSTLGGQPQHF.

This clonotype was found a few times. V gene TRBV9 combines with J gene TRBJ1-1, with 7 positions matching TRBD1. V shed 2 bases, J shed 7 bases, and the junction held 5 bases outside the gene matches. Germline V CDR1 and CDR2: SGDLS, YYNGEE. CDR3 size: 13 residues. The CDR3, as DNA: TGTGCCAGCAGCGTGGGACAGCTAAATGAAGCTTTCTTT. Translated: CASSVGQLNEAFF.

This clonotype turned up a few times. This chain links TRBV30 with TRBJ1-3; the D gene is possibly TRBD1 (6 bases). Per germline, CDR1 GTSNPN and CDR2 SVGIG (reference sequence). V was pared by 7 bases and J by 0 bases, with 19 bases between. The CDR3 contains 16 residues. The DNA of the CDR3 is TGTGCCTTAGGACGCTGGCACAGGGACTCTGGAAACACCATATATTTT. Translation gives CALGRWHRDSGNTIYF. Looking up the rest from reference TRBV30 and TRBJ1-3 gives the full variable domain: SQTIHQWPATLVQPVGSPLSLECTVEGTSNPNLYWYRQAAGRGLQLLFYSVGIGQISSEVPQNLSASRPQDRQFILSSKKLLLSDSGFYLCALGRWHRDSGNTIYFGEGSWLTVV.

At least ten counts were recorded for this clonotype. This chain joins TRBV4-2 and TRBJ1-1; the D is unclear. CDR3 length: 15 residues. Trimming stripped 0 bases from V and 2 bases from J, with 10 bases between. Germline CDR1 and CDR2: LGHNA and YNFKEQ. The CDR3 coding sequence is TGTGCCAGCAGCCAAGATATACAACCCAACACTGAAGCTTTCTTT. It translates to CASSQDIQPNTEAFF.

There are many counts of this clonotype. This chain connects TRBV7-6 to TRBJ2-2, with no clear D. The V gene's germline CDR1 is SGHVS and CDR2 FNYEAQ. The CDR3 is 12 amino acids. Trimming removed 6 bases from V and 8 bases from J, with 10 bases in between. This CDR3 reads CASRPLGGELFF. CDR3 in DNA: TGTGCCAGCAGACCCCTAGGAGGGGAGCTGTTTTTT.

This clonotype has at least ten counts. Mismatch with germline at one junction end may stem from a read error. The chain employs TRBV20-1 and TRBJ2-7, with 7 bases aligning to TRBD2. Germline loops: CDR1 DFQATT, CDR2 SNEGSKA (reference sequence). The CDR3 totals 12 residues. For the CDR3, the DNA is TGCAGTGCAAGAGCGGGGCCCTCCGAGCAGTACTTC. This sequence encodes CSARAGPSEQYF.

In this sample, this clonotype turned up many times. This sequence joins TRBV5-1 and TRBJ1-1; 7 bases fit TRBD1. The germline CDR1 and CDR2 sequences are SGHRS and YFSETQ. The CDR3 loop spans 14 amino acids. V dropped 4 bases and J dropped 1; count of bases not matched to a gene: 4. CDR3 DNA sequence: TGCGCCAGCAGCGGACAGGTTGAGAACACTGAAGCTTTCTTT. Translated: CASSGQVENTEAFF.

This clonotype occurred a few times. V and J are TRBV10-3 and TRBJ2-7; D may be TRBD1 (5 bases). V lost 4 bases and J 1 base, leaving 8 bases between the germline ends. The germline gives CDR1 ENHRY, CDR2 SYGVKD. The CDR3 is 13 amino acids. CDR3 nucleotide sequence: TGTGCCATCAGTGTTCGACAGTCCTACGAGCAGTACTTC. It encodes CAISVRQSYEQYF.

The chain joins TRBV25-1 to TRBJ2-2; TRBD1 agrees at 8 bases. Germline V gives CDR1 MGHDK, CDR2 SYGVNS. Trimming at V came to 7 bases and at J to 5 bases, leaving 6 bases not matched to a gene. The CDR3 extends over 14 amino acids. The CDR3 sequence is CASTSDRGTGELFF. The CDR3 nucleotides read TGTGCCAGCACCTCCGACAGGGGTACCGGGGAGCTGTTTTTT.

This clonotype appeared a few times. The CDR3 nucleotides read TGCAGCGTTGCGGGGCAGGACTATGGCTACACCTTC. Translated: CSVAGQDYGYTF. The gene calls are TRBV29-1 and TRBJ1-2, with D perhaps matching TRBD1 (5 bases). The CDR3 has 12 residues. Trimming took 4 bases from V and 3 from J, leaving 9 bases between them. CDR1 and CDR2 (germline): SQVTM, ANQGSEA.

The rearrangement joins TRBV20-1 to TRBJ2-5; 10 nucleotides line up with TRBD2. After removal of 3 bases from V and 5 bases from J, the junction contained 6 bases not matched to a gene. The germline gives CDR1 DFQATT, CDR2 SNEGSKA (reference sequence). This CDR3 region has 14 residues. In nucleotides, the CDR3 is TGCAGTGCTAGCCTAGCGGGAGTTTCCGAGACCCAGTACTTC. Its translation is CSASLAGVSETQYF.

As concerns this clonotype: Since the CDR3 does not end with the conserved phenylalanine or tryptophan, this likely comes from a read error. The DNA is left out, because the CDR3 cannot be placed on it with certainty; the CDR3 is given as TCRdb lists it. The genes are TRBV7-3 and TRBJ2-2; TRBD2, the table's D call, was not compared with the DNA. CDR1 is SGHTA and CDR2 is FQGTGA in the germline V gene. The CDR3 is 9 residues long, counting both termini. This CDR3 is CASSEWAPR.

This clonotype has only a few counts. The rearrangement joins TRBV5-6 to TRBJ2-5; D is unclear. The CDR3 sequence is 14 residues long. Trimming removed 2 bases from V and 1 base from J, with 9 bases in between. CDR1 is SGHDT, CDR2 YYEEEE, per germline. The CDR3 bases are TGTGCCAGCAGCTTAAAGGTTATCCAAGAGACCCAGTACTTC. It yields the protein CASSLKVIQETQYF.

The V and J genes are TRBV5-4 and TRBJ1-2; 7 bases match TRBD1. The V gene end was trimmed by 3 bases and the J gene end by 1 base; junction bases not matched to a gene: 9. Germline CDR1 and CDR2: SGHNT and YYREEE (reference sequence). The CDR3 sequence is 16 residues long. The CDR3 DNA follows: TGTGCCAGCAGCTCACCCCGGGACAGCATTAACTATGGCTACACCTTC. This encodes CASSSPRDSINYGYTF.

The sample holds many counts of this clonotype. The CDR3 here is CASNTGDRGGYTF. CDR3 DNA: TGTGCCAGTAATACCGGGGACAGAGGCGGCTACACCTTC. This rearrangement joins TRBV19 to TRBJ1-2; 7 positions agree with TRBD1. The CDR3 length is 13 residues. Looked up from germline, CDR1 is LNHDA and CDR2 is SQIVND (reference sequence). The trim removed 7 bases at V and 8 bases at J, leaving 10 bases unmatched. The full variable domain, completed using reference TRBV19 and TRBJ1-2, is DGGITQSPKYLFRKEGQNVTLSCEQNLNHDAMYWYRQDPGQGLRLIYYSQIVNDFQKGDIAEGYSVSREKKESFPLTVTSAQKNPTAFYLCASNTGDRGGYTFGSGTRLTVV.

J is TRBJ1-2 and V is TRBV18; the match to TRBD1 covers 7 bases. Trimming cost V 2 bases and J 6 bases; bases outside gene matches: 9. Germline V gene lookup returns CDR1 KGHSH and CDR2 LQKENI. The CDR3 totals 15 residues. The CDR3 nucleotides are TGTGCCAGCTCACCAGCGACAGGGACCGAGGATGGCTACACCTTC. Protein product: CASSPATGTEDGYTF.

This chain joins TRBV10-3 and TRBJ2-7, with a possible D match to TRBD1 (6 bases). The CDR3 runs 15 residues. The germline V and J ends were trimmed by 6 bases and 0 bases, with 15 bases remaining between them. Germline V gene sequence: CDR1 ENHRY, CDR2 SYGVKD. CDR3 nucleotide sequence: TGTGCCATCAGAGATAGGACAGATAGCTCCTACGAGCAGTACTTC. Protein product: CAIRDRTDSSYEQYF.

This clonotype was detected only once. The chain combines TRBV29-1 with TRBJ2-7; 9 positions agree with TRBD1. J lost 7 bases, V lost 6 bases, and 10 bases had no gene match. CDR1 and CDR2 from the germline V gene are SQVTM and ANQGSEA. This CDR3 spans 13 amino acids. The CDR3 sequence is CSVEKTGGREQYF. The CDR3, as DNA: TGCAGCGTGGAAAAGACAGGGGGGCGGGAGCAGTACTTC.

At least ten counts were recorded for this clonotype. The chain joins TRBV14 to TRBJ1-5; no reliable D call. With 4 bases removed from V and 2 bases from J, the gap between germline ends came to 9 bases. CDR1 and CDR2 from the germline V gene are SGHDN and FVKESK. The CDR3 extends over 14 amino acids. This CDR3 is CASSPGYGNQPQHF. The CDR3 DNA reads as TGTGCCAGCAGCCCGGGCTATGGCAATCAGCCCCAGCATTTT.

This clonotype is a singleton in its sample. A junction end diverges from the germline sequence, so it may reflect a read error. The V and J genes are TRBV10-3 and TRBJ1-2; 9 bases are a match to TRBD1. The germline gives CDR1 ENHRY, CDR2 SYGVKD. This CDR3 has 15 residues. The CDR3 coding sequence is TGTGCCAGCAGTGAATTGGGGACAGGGCTCTATGGCTACACCTTC. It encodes CASSELGTGLYGYTF.

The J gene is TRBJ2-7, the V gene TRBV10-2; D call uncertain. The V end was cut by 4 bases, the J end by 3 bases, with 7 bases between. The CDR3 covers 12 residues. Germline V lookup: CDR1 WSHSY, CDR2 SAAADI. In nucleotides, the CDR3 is TGCGCCAGCAGTGGGGCCGTCTACGAGCAGTACTTC. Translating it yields CASSGAVYEQYF.

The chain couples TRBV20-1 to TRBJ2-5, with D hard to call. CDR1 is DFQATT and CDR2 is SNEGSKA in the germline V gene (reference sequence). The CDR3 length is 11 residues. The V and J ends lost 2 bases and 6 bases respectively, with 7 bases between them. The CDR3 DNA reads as TGCAGTGCTAGAAAGGGAAAGACCCAGTACTTC. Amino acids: CSARKGKTQYF.

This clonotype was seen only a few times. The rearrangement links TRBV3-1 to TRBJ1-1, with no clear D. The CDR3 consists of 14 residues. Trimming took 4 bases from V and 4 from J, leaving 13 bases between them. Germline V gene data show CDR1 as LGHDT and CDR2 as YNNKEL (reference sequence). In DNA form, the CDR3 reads TGTGCCAGCAGCCCCGCTGCCGGGCGCACTGAAGCTTTCTTT. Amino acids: CASSPAAGRTEAFF.

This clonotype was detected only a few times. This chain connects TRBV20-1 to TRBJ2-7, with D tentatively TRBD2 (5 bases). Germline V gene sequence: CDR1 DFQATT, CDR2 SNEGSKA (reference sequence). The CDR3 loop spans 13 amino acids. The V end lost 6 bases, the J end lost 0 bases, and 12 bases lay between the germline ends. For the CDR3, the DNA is TGCAGTGCCCCTCCGGGGAGCTCCTACGAGCAGTACTTC. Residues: CSAPPGSSYEQYF.

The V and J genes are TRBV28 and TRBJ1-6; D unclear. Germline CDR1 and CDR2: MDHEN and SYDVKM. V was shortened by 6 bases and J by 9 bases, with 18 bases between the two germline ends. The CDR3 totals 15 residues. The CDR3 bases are TGTGCCAGCAGGAAATCGACCTACATGGGTTCACCCCTCCACTTT. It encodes CASRKSTYMGSPLHF. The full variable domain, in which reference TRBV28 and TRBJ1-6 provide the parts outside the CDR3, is DVKVTQSSRYLVKRTGEKVFLECVQDMDHENMFWYRQDPGLGLRLIYFSYDVKMKEKGDIPEGYSVSREKKERFSLILESASTNQTSMYLCASRKSTYMGSPLHFGNGTRLTVT.

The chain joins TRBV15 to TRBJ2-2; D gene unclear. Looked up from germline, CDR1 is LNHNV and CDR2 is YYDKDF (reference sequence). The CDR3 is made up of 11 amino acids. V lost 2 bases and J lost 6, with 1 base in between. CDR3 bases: TGTGCCACCAGCAGATCCGGGGAGCTGTTTTTT. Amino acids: CATSRSGELFF.

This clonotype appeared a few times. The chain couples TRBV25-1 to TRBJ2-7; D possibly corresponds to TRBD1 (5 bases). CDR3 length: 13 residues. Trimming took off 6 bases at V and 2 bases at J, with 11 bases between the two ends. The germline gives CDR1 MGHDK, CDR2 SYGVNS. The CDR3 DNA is TGTGCCAGCAGAGGGGTTGTTCCCTACGAGCAGTACTTC. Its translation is CASRGVVPYEQYF.

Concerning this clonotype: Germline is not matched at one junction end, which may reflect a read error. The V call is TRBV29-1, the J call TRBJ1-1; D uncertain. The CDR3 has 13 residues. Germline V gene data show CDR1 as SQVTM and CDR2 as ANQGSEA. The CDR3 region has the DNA TGCAGCGTTGTTAAGGACGTCAACACTGAAGCTCTCTTT. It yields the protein CSVVKDVNTEALF.